A selection of T cell receptor beta chains follows, all from one sample in a study of patients and donors after allogeneic stem cell transplantation. TCRdb ran MiXCR on the RT-PCR reads and lists one entry per CDR3 protein. The sample lists about 26,000 distinct CDR3 sequences, roughly 7.3% occurring once. Sequenced material: blood, either unsorted or a sorted T cell fraction (not recorded which). These receptors came from a human donor who was either an allogeneic HSCT recipient or a stem cell or donor lymphocyte infusion donor (not recorded which). It is not recorded whose cells these are; they may come from a transplant donor. Both conserved end residues are part of each CDR3. Fields, in order: D gene, J gene, clone size, V gene, CDR3 length, CDR3 DNA, CDR3 protein. A D gene is named only where the DNA matches it firmly. Part of the rows lack a size; the others show once, few, many or a class for expanded clones.

>NA|TRBJ2-5|NA|TRBV20-1|15
TGCAGTGCCAGGGACTCCGCAGATCCTAAAGAGACCCAGTACTTC
CSARDSADPKETQYF
>TRBD2|TRBJ2-1|many|TRBV7-9|16
TGTGCCAGCAGCTTAACTAGCGGGGGGATCTACAATGAGCAGTTCTTC
CASSLTSGGIYNEQFF
>NA|TRBJ2-1|NA|TRBV4-1|15
TGCGCCAGCAGCCAAGAAGGGCAGCGGGTAAATGAGCAGTTCTTC
CASSQEGQRVNEQFF
>TRBD1|TRBJ1-2|few|TRBV9|15
TGTGCCAGCAGCGTACGACAGGGAACACCCTATGGCTACACCTTC
CASSVRQGTPYGYTF
>NA|TRBJ1-1|many|TRBV5-1|15
TGCGCCAGCAGCTTTGATGTCAGGGGAGGCACTGAAGCTTTCTTT
CASSFDVRGGTEAFF
>NA|TRBJ1-5|many|TRBV5-4|13
TGTGCCAGCAGCTTTGGGGGGAATCAGCCCCAGCATTTT
CASSFGGNQPQHF
>NA|TRBJ2-3|many|TRBV12-3/TRBV12-4|13
TGTGCCAGCAGGTTGGGAAACTCAGATACGCAGTATTTT
CASRLGNSDTQYF
>NA|TRBJ1-1|many|TRBV19|13
TGTGCCAGTTCGGACAGATTGAACACTGAAGCTTTCTTT
CASSDRLNTEAFF
>NA|TRBJ1-2|many|TRBV20-1|11
TGCAGTGCTTCAATTCAGCGCGGCTACACCTTC
CSASIQRGYTF
>NA|TRBJ1-2|many|TRBV7-8|16
TGTGCCAGCAGCTTAGAGTCCTGGCAGGGGAACTATGGCTACACCTTC
CASSLESWQGNYGYTF
>NA|TRBJ2-1|few|TRBV3-1|15
TGTGCCAGCAGCCAAGATTGGGACCCATACAATGAGCAGTTCTTC
CASSQDWDPYNEQFF
>NA|TRBJ2-7|once|TRBV28|12
TGTGCCAGCAGTTTGCGGCGTTTCGAGCAGTACTTC
CASSLRRFEQYF
>TRBD1|TRBJ2-3|many|TRBV6-1|14
TGTGCCAGCAGTCAAGACAGGGTCGGAGATACGCAGTATTTT
CASSQDRVGDTQYF
>TRBD1|TRBJ2-5|many|TRBV7-9|14
TGTGCCAGCAGCTTGGGACAGGGCGTAGAGACCCAGTACTTC
CASSLGQGVETQYF
>NA|TRBJ1-6|many|TRBV7-9|16
TGTGCCAGCCGGAGAGCTTATTCCGGGATCAATTCACCCCTCCACTTT
CASRRAYSGINSPLHF
>NA|TRBJ1-6|NA|TRBV12-3/TRBV12-4|12
TGTGCCAGCAGTTTATCCGGTTCACCCCTCCACTTT
CASSLSGSPLHF
>TRBD1|TRBJ2-1|many|TRBV27|15
TGTGCCAGCAGTTTGTTGACAGGGGGCTACAATGAGCAGTTCTTC
CASSLLTGGYNEQFF
>NA|TRBJ2-7|NA|TRBV25-1|14
TGTGCCAGCAAACCCGGGAACAGGGAAAGCGAGCAGTACTTC
CASKPGNRESEQYF
>TRBD1|TRBJ1-1|many|TRBV6-6|13
TGTGCCAGCCTTCGACAGGGAGGTACTGAAGCTTTCTTT
CASLRQGGTEAFF
>NA|TRBJ2-3|NA|TRBV27|13
TGTGCCAGCAGTCACGGAAAGCTAGATACGCAGTATTTT
CASSHGKLDTQYF
>TRBD1|TRBJ1-6|NA|TRBV7-9|15
TGTGCCAGCAGCATCAGGACAGGGCCTAATTCACCCCTCCACTTT
CASSIRTGPNSPLHF
>TRBD2|TRBJ2-1|few|TRBV3-1|15
TGTGCCAGCAGCGGCCGGGGGGGACCTTACAATGAGCAGTTCTTC
CASSGRGGPYNEQFF
>TRBD2|TRBJ2-6|many|TRBV6-1|19
TGTGCCAGCAGTCTAGAGTGGGGACTAGCCCTCTCTGGGGCCAACGTCCTGACTTTC
CASSLEWGLALSGANVLTF
>NA|TRBJ1-2|NA|TRBV5-6|14
TGTGCCAGCAGCTCCTCAAGGGGCCCTTCCGGGGGCACCTTC
CASSSSRGPSGGTF
>NA|TRBJ2-3|many|TRBV7-9|15
TGTGCCAGCACCTCTTTTGCGGGGAGCACAGATACGCAGTATTTT
CASTSFAGSTDTQYF
>NA|TRBJ1-3|many|TRBV7-6|14
TGTGCCAGCAGCTTAGCCGGGTCTGGAAACACCATATATTTT
CASSLAGSGNTIYF
>NA|TRBJ1-4|NA|TRBV3-1|20
TGTGCCAGCAGCCCAGAACAGGGATCGATATCCGAATACCCTAATGAAAAACTGTTTTTT
CASSPEQGSISEYPNEKLFF
>TRBD1|TRBJ1-1|NA|TRBV2|14
TGTGCCAGCAGGGAACAGGGGAGGAACACTGAAGCTTTCTTT
CASREQGRNTEAFF
>TRBD2|TRBJ2-1|NA|TRBV20-1|14
TGCAGTGCACACGGGACTACTAACGCCAATGAGCAGTTCTTC
CSAHGTTNANEQFF
>TRBD2|TRBJ2-1|NA|TRBV24-1|19
TGTGCCACCAGTGATTCCGACCCCCTGGTGGGAGCGGGAGGCGTCGAGCAGTTCTTC
CATSDSDPLVGAGGVEQFF
>NA|TRBJ2-5|few|TRBV6-1|15
TGTGCCAGCAGTGTCCGCGTCGGTGGCAAAGAGACCCAGTACTTC
CASSVRVGGKETQYF
>TRBD2|TRBJ2-1|many|TRBV28|12
TGTGCCAGCAGTGGAATGGGACTAGCGGGGTTCTTC
CASSGMGLAGFF
>NA|TRBJ1-4|NA|TRBV6-5|14
TGTGCCAGCAGTTACTCTAGGAATCTGGAAAAACTGTTTTTT
CASSYSRNLEKLFF
>NA|TRBJ1-2|NA|TRBV3-1|14
TGTGCCAGCAGCCAAGAGGGGGCAGGGTATGGCTACACCTTC
CASSQEGAGYGYTF
>NA|TRBJ1-5|many|TRBV11-1|13
TGTGCCAGCAGCCGGGCTTACGATCAGCCCCAGCATTTT
CASSRAYDQPQHF
>TRBD1|TRBJ1-2|NA|TRBV4-1|16
TGCGCCAGCAGCCAGGGAGCCGGGACAGGGGGGGGTGGCTACACCTTC
CASSQGAGTGGGGYTF
>TRBD1|TRBJ1-2|few|TRBV2|12
TGTGCCAGCAGAATGGACAGGGGTGGCTACACCTTC
CASRMDRGGYTF
>NA|TRBJ2-2|NA|TRBV5-1|14
TGCGCCAGCAGCTTGGTCGGCCCCACCGGGGAGCTGTTTTTT
CASSLVGPTGELFF
>TRBD1|TRBJ2-1|few|TRBV7-8|15
TGTGCCAGCAGCCCAGGGGGCTCTTTTACCAATGAGCAGTTCTTC
CASSPGGSFTNEQFF
>TRBD1|TRBJ2-3|many|TRBV3-1|13
TGTGCCAGCAGCCAAGGGACAGGAGATACGCAGTATTTT
CASSQGTGDTQYF
>NA|TRBJ1-5|many|TRBV11-1|14
TGTGCCAGCAGCTTAGGAGGGAGCAATCAGCCCCAGCATTTT
CASSLGGSNQPQHF
>NA|TRBJ1-4|few|TRBV5-1|15
TGCGCCAGCAGCCAGATGACAGGCCCTAATGAAAAACTGTTTTTT
CASSQMTGPNEKLFF
>NA|TRBJ2-5|many|TRBV29-1|13
TGCAGCGTTGACTTGGGCATGGGGGAGACCCAGTACTTC
CSVDLGMGETQYF
>TRBD1|TRBJ2-7|few|TRBV11-3|14
TGTGCCAGCAGCACGGGACAGCCACCCTACGAGCAGTACTTC
CASSTGQPPYEQYF
>NA|TRBJ1-1|NA|TRBV28|13
TGTGCCAGCAGTTTCCGGGCGGACACTGAAGCTTTCTTT
CASSFRADTEAFF
>NA|TRBJ1-2|few|TRBV5-4|16
TGTGCCAGCAGCTCGGGGCTCGGGGTAGGCCCCTATGGCTACACCTTC
CASSSGLGVGPYGYTF
>NA|TRBJ2-7|few|TRBV6-1|14
TGTGCCAGCAGTGGACGGGACACCTCCTACGAGCAGTACTTC
CASSGRDTSYEQYF
>TRBD1|TRBJ1-4|NA|TRBV4-1|12
TGCGCCAGCAGGGACAGGGCTGAAAAACTGTTTTTT
CASRDRAEKLFF
>TRBD1|TRBJ1-1|few|TRBV9|14
TGTGCCAGCAGCTTCACAGGGGCGAACACTGAAGCTTTCTTT
CASSFTGANTEAFF
>TRBD2|TRBJ2-5|many|TRBV12-3/TRBV12-4|15
TGTGCCAGCAGTCCTACTAGCGGGGAAGAAGAGACCCAGTACTTC
CASSPTSGEEETQYF